These T cell receptor beta chains were read from a single sample in a study of sequential checkpoint blockade in melanoma. Some clones are missing from TCRdb's copy, which holds only in-frame ones; the method was immunoSEQ multiplex PCR. The sample shows tens of thousands of clones, nearly 70% of them seen only once. The source material was CD8+ T cells sorted from blood (inferred from file names), sampled from a patient given nivolumab and ipilimumab in sequence. The source of these receptors is a human donor with melanoma. Both conserved end residues are part of each CDR3. A D gene is named only where the DNA matches it firmly. Expanded clones get a size class; other rows say once, few or many, or leave the size out.

>TRBV11-3|-|TRBJ1-1|-
CASSYYTEAFF
TGTGCCAGCAGCTACTACACTGAAGCTTTCTTT
>TRBV2|-|TRBJ2-5|-
CASSGRSQETQYF
TGTGCCAGCAGTGGCCGGAGTCAAGAGACCCAGTACTTC
>TRBV4-3|-|TRBJ1-4|-
CASSPRQVGEKLFF
TGCGCCAGCAGCCCGAGACAGGTCGGTGAAAAACTGTTTTTT
>TRBV7-6|-|TRBJ2-2|-
CASSLGRGSHGTGELFF
TGTGCCAGCAGCTTAGGACGGGGGTCACACGGAACCGGGGAGCTGTTTTTT
>TRBV10-2|-|TRBJ2-2|-
CASSESRKTGELFF
TGCGCCAGCAGTGAGTCCAGGAAGACCGGGGAGCTGTTTTTT
>TRBV28|few|TRBJ1-1|-
CASSLALNTEAFF
TGTGCCAGCAGTCTAGCCTTGAACACTGAAGCTTTCTTT
>TRBV29-1|-|TRBJ2-4|-
CSAHKAGENIQYF
TGCAGCGCTCATAAGGCAGGGGAAAACATTCAGTACTTC
>TRBV7-9|-|TRBJ2-5|-
CASSLSGSEGETQYF
TGTGCCAGCAGCCTTTCGGGATCCGAAGGGGAGACCCAGTACTTC
>TRBV15|-|TRBJ1-1|-
CATRKKVGGTEAFF
TGTGCCACCAGGAAGAAAGTAGGGGGAACTGAAGCTTTCTTT
>TRBV7-2|once|TRBJ2-3|TRBD2
CASSLLAGGPSMQYF
TGTGCCAGCAGCTTACTTGCGGGGGGGCCATCTATGCAGTATTTT
>TRBV6-5|-|TRBJ1-1|-
CASSSPRSPNTEAFF
TGTGCCAGCAGTAGCCCTCGTTCTCCGAACACTGAAGCTTTCTTT
>TRBV6-5|-|TRBJ2-1|-
CASSHQVANYNEQFF
TGTGCCAGCAGCCACCAGGTGGCCAACTACAATGAGCAGTTCTTC
>TRBV19|-|TRBJ1-1|-
CASSIDLRGSEAFF
TGTGCCAGTAGTATAGATCTACGGGGGTCTGAAGCTTTCTTT
>TRBV7-9|-|TRBJ2-1|-
CASSGHTGTNEQLF
TGTGCCAGCAGCGGCCACACAGGGACCAATGAGCAGCTCTTC
>TRBV7-9|-|TRBJ2-7|-
CASSLTTPPEQYF
TGTGCCAGCAGCTTAACGACACCGCCCGAGCAGTACTTC
>TRBV5-1|-|TRBJ1-2|-
CASSLAQGYYGYTF
TGCGCCAGCAGCTTGGCCCAGGGCTACTATGGCTACACCTTC
>TRBV9|-|TRBJ2-2|TRBD1
CASSPTGGSGTGELFF
TGTGCCAGCAGCCCCACAGGGGGTTCGGGCACCGGGGAGCTGTTTTTT
>TRBV7-2|-|TRBJ2-6|TRBD1
CASSLDGTGGAGANVLTF
TGTGCCAGCAGCTTAGACGGGACAGGGGGCGCTGGGGCCAACGTCCTGACTTTC
>TRBV9|-|TRBJ1-2|-
CASSVDSLDYGYTF
TGTGCCAGCAGCGTAGACAGTCTGGACTATGGCTACACCTTC
>TRBV4-1|-|TRBJ2-7|-
CASSLVDRNYEQYF
TGCGCCAGCAGCCTCGTCGACAGGAACTACGAGCAGTACTTC
>TRBV11-2|few|TRBJ1-6|TRBD1
CASSPDRGSSYNSPLHF
TGTGCCAGCAGTCCGGACAGGGGAAGCTCCTATAATTCACCCCTCCACTTT
>TRBV10-3|once|TRBJ1-6|-
CAISRDISFPLHF
TGTGCCATCAGCCGGGACATCTCTTTCCCCCTCCACTTT
>TRBV19|-|TRBJ2-7|TRBD1
CASSPTGVNEQYF
TGTGCCAGTAGCCCCACAGGGGTCAACGAGCAGTACTTC
>TRBV4-3|few|TRBJ2-1|TRBD2
CASSQEPPGGLNEQFF
TGCGCCAGCAGCCAAGAACCCCCGGGGGGGCTTAATGAGCAGTTCTTC
>TRBV27|-|TRBJ2-7|-
CASSLSIGTRAYEQYF
TGTGCCAGCAGTTTATCGATTGGAACGAGGGCCTACGAGCAGTACTTC
>TRBV5-4|once|TRBJ2-3|TRBD2
CASSFGGVTDTQYF
TGTGCCAGCAGCTTTGGGGGGGTCACAGATACGCAGTATTTT
>TRBV7-8|few|TRBJ2-5|TRBD2
CASSPSGGTQETQYF
TGTGCCAGCAGCCCCTCCGGGGGGACCCAAGAGACCCAGTACTTC
>TRBV4-3|-|TRBJ1-5|-
CASSPGQYSNQPQHF
TGCGCCAGCAGCCCCGGACAATATAGCAATCAGCCCCAGCATTTT
>TRBV2|-|TRBJ1-2|TRBD1
CASSEWGTGGLDYGYTF
TGTGCCAGCAGTGAATGGGGGACAGGGGGTCTCGACTATGGCTACACCTTC
>TRBV7-9|few|TRBJ2-2|-
CASSSRGELFF
TGTGCCAGCAGCTCCCGCGGGGAGCTGTTTTTT
>TRBV6-1|-|TRBJ2-1|-
CASSGRESLLFF
TGTGCCAGCAGTGGAAGGGAGTCTCTCCTATTCTTC
>TRBV4-2|-|TRBJ2-5|-
CASSQDRGSQETQYF
TGTGCCAGCAGCCAAGATCGGGGGAGCCAAGAGACCCAGTACTTC